Listed below are T cell receptor beta chains from one sample, sequenced in a study of siplizumab effects on memory and regulatory T cells. Sequenced by immunoSEQ multiplex PCR; TCRdb stores in-frame clones only, minus some. This table has fewer than 100,000 clones, 85% to 95% appearing once. The sequenced material came from CD8+ T cells sorted from blood. The source of these receptors is a human donor in good health. The CDR3 runs from the conserved cysteine through the conserved F or W. The size of a clone is reported for some rows only, either as once, few or many, or as a class for expanded clones.

J: TRBJ1-1; V: TRBV18; size: -; CDR3: CASSAEPNTEAFF
J: TRBJ1-1; V: TRBV5-1; size: -; CDR3: CASSLGSGDGNTEAFF
J: TRBJ2-6; V: TRBV4-1; size: once; CDR3: CASSHTPAGGGRGANVLTF
J: TRBJ2-7; V: TRBV11-2; size: once; CDR3: CASSSFGTANEQYF
J: TRBJ2-5; V: TRBV5-4; size: -; CDR3: CASSPSPGTGETQYF
J: TRBJ1-1; V: TRBV5-1; size: -; CDR3: CASSLEAGDAFF
J: TRBJ2-1; V: TRBV7-9; size: -; CDR3: CASSLVVRPSSYNEQFF
J: TRBJ1-1; V: TRBV5-6; size: -; CDR3: CASSLVQSVGSEAFF
J: TRBJ1-1; V: TRBV6-1; size: -; CDR3: CASSVDRKNTEAFF
J: TRBJ2-7; V: TRBV19; size: -; CDR3: CASSTGTGNEQYF
J: TRBJ2-5; V: TRBV28; size: -; CDR3: CASSFSHQALEGTQYF
J: TRBJ2-3; V: TRBV19; size: -; CDR3: CASTPWPGTDTQYF
J: TRBJ2-7; V: TRBV27; size: once; CDR3: CASSLLADPYEQYF
J: TRBJ1-1; V: TRBV27; size: once; CDR3: CASSLGGGTEAFF
J: TRBJ2-5; V: TRBV4-1; size: -; CDR3: CASSQGGSGRAGEKTQYF
J: TRBJ1-2; V: TRBV13; size: -; CDR3: CASNREGSTNYGYTF
J: TRBJ2-1; V: TRBV7-9; size: -; CDR3: CASSLEAPRYNEQFF
J: TRBJ2-7; V: TRBV6-5; size: -; CDR3: CASSLDLADEQYF
J: TRBJ2-1; V: TRBV10-3; size: -; CDR3: CAIRTSTDEQFF
J: TRBJ1-1; V: TRBV4-2; size: -; CDR3: CASSQAETDTEAFF
J: TRBJ1-2; V: TRBV19; size: -; CDR3: CASSLQGLILYGYTF
J: TRBJ2-1; V: TRBV27; size: -; CDR3: CASSRAPRGDYNEQFF
J: TRBJ1-5; V: TRBV7-6; size: few; CDR3: CASSLTTASYQPQHF
J: TRBJ2-3; V: TRBV27; size: -; CDR3: CASSSSGWVDDTQYF
J: TRBJ1-6; V: TRBV30; size: -; CDR3: CAWRSYGNSPLHF
J: TRBJ2-7; V: TRBV9; size: -; CDR3: CASSPGSLSSYEQYF
J: TRBJ1-2; V: TRBV6-5; size: -; CDR3: CASTVGVHRNYGYTF
J: TRBJ2-5; V: TRBV30; size: -; CDR3: CAWCGTSGIETQYF
J: TRBJ2-7; V: TRBV11-2; size: once; CDR3: CASSRDRGTIHEQYF
J: TRBJ2-5; V: TRBV7-2; size: -; CDR3: CASSFLGRGRETQYF
J: TRBJ2-1; V: TRBV7-9; size: -; CDR3: CASSLEAYNEQFF
J: TRBJ2-5; V: TRBV4-1; size: -; CDR3: CASSQVWGSETQYF
J: TRBJ1-4; V: TRBV27; size: -; CDR3: CASSPGGLQEKLFF
J: TRBJ1-3; V: TRBV15; size: -; CDR3: CATRGSGNTIYF
J: TRBJ2-2; V: TRBV12-5; size: -; CDR3: CASGPQSTGELFF
J: TRBJ2-5; V: TRBV25-1; size: -; CDR3: CASSEDPFLSQGRATQYF
J: TRBJ2-2; V: TRBV27; size: once; CDR3: CAIRTGNTGELFF
J: TRBJ2-7; V: TRBV5-6; size: -; CDR3: CASGNRAPYEQYF
J: TRBJ1-5; V: TRBV19; size: -; CDR3: CASSMGAGKGQPQHF
J: TRBJ2-3; V: TRBV29-1; size: -; CDR3: CSVEDATGGAIDTQYF
J: TRBJ2-7; V: TRBV6-6; size: -; CDR3: CASNPDRGHYEQYF
J: TRBJ1-2; V: TRBV27; size: -; CDR3: CASSLALGGNYGYTF